The clone carrying this T cell receptor (beta chain) was counted many times. Its antigen remains unknown. This sample was taken from a study of T-cell memory formation after mild COVID-19. Study overall: TCR clusters mostly belonged to single donors. Study-wide findings and caveats: From day 15 to 85, contracting clones were balanced between CD4 and CD8, whereas later expanders leaned toward CD4+. Second-wave clones reaching peak frequency on day 37 lacked confirmed SARS-CoV-2 specificity.

MiXCR, run by TCRdb on the 5' RACE reads, gives a single entry per CDR3 protein. The table lists approximately 46,000 distinct CDR3 sequences, around 6.3% of them singletons. CDR1 is LNHNV, CDR2 YYDKDF, per germline (reference sequence). Trimming removed 0 bases at V and 2 bases at J, with 5 bases between. The CDR3 sequence is 14 residues long. The TCR comes from an adult who had mild COVID-19 (a few samples of this study predate the infection). Cell type and time point are not known. The specimen was PBMCs or a T cell subset sorted from them (not recorded which). The chain employs TRBV15 and TRBJ2-1, with unresolved D. The CDR3 spells CATSRDRAYNEQFF. CDR3 nucleotides: TGTGCCACCAGCAGAGATAGGGCCTACAATGAGCAGTTCTTC.